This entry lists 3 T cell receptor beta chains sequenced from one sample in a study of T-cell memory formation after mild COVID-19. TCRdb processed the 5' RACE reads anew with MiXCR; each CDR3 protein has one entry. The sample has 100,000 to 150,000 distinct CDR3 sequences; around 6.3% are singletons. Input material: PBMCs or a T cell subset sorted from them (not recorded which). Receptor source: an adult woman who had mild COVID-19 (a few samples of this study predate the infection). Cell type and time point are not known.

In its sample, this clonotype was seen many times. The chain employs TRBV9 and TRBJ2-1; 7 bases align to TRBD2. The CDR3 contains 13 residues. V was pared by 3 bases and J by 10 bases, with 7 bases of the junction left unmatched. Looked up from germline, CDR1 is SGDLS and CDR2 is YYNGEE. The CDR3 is CASSAQGREEQFF. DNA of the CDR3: TGTGCCAGCAGCGCCCAAGGGAGGGAAGAGCAGTTCTTC.

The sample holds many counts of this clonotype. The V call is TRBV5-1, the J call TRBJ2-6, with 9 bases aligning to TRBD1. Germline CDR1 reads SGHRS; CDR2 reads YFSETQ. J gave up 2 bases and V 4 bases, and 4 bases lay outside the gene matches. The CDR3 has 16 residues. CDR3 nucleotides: TGCGCCAGCAGCCACGGGACAGGGACTGGGGCCAACGTCCTGACTTTC. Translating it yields CASSHGTGTGANVLTF.

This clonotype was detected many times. The CDR3 reads CASSYGDNYGYTF. CDR3 sequence (DNA): TGTGCCAGCAGTTATGGGGATAACTATGGCTACACCTTC. The gene calls are TRBV6-6 and TRBJ1-2; D call uncertain. Germline lookup yields CDR1 MNHNY and CDR2 SVGAGI (reference sequence). CDR3 length equals 13 residues. V was pared by 3 bases and J by 1 base, with 6 bases between.